This TCR beta chain came from a study of spatial heterogeneity in lung cancer. Each CDR3 protein gets one entry after TCRdb re-called the 5' RACE reads with MiXCR. Here the sample spans over 14,000 distinct CDR3 sequences, roughly a tenth being singletons. V was pared by 5 bases and J by 0 bases, with 21 bases between. CDR3 length: 18 residues. The germline gives CDR1 MDHEN, CDR2 SYDVKM. This clonotype occurred many times. Time point in this sample: sample taken at primary tumor resection. Unsorted samples of tumor, nontumor lung or frozen PBMC had their whole RNA sequenced. The receptor was isolated from a male donor with early-stage non-small cell lung cancer. The chain is built from TRBV28 and TRBJ2-3; D is tentatively TRBD1 or TRBD2 (7 bases each). Sequencing used PBMCs, obtained at surgery. CDR3 sequence: CASSTSWGRGGSTDTQYF. CDR3 nucleotide sequence: TGTGCCAGCAGTACCTCCTGGGGCAGGGGGGGTAGCACAGATACGCAGTATTTT.